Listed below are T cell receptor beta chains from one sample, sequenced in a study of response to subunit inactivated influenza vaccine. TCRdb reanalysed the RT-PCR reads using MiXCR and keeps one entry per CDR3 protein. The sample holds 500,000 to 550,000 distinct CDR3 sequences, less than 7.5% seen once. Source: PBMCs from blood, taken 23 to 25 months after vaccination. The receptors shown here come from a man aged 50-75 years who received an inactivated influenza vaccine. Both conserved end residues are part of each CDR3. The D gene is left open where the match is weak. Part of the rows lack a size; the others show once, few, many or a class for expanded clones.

CDR3: CASSLPRQSRNEQFF; DNA: TGTGCCAGCAGCTTACCGAGACAGTCCCGCAATGAGCAGTTCTTC; size: few; V: TRBV7-2; J: TRBJ2-1; D: NA
CDR3: CSARESGTASYEQYF; DNA: TGCAGTGCTAGAGAAAGCGGGACAGCGTCCTACGAGCAGTACTTC; size: few; V: TRBV20-1; J: TRBJ2-7; D: NA
CDR3: CSVEWTGGSPDTQYF; DNA: TGCAGCGTTGAGTGGACAGGGGGCTCCCCAGATACGCAGTATTTT; size: few; V: TRBV29-1; J: TRBJ2-3; D: TRBD1
CDR3: CSATLQGLADTQYF; DNA: TGCAGTGCTACCTTACAGGGGTTGGCGGATACGCAGTATTTT; size: few; V: TRBV20-1; J: TRBJ2-3; D: TRBD1
CDR3: CASSSTGGSGQPQHF; DNA: TGTGCCAGCAGCTCCACAGGGGGGAGCGGTCAGCCCCAGCATTTT; size: NA; V: TRBV7-9; J: TRBJ1-5; D: TRBD1
CDR3: CASSSTHADYEQYF; DNA: TGTGCCAGCAGCTCAACTCATGCGGATTACGAGCAGTACTTC; size: NA; V: TRBV11-2; J: TRBJ2-7; D: NA
CDR3: CASSRPGQGLLYGYTF; DNA: TGTGCCAGCAGCCGCCCGGGACAGGGTTTACTCTATGGCTACACCTTC; size: few; V: TRBV7-9; J: TRBJ1-2; D: TRBD1
CDR3: CSARSGARATDTQYF; DNA: TGCAGTGCCCGGTCGGGGGCGCGTGCCACAGATACGCAGTATTTT; size: few; V: TRBV20-1; J: TRBJ2-3; D: NA
CDR3: CATSRPTGTGYQETQYF; DNA: TGTGCCACCAGTAGACCGACAGGGACTGGGTACCAAGAGACCCAGTACTTC; size: few; V: TRBV24-1; J: TRBJ2-5; D: NA
CDR3: CSVVGANSSYNEQFF; DNA: TGCAGCGTTGTTGGAGCCAACAGCTCCTACAATGAGCAGTTCTTC; size: NA; V: TRBV29-1; J: TRBJ2-1; D: NA
CDR3: CASRETGKNTEAFF; DNA: TGCGCCAGCAGAGAAACAGGGAAGAACACTGAAGCTTTCTTT; size: few; V: TRBV5-1; J: TRBJ1-1; D: NA
CDR3: CASSYVAGGLADTQYF; DNA: TGTGCCAGCAGCTATGTAGCGGGAGGGTTGGCAGATACGCAGTATTTT; size: few; V: TRBV11-2; J: TRBJ2-3; D: TRBD2
CDR3: CASSWDEGANTEAFF; DNA: TGTGCCAGCAGTTGGGACGAGGGTGCCAACACTGAAGCTTTCTTT; size: few; V: TRBV6-7; J: TRBJ1-1; D: NA
CDR3: CASSYQAGEDTQYF; DNA: TGTGCCAGCAGTTACCAGGCGGGGGAAGATACGCAGTATTTT; size: few; V: TRBV6-2/TRBV6-3; J: TRBJ2-3; D: TRBD2
CDR3: CSAAGVNTGELFF; DNA: TGCAGTGCCGCAGGGGTGAACACCGGGGAGCTGTTTTTT; size: few; V: TRBV20-1; J: TRBJ2-2; D: NA
CDR3: CSATKAGGTYNEQFF; DNA: TGCAGTGCTACCAAGGCGGGAGGAACCTACAATGAGCAGTTCTTC; size: few; V: TRBV20-1; J: TRBJ2-1; D: TRBD2